This TCR beta chain was sequenced during a study of shared clonotypes between healthy human individuals. About the study: Three plates were used per donor for CD4 naive, three for CD4 memory, two for CD8 naive and one for CD8 memory. General study points: For sorted subsets, rarefaction showed incomplete sequencing despite large depth. Generation probabilities were higher for clonotypes shared across all four sorted-subset donors than for unshared ones.

Concerning this clone: Its target is unknown.

The CDR3 contains 12 residues. The germline V gene encodes CDR1 SNHLY and CDR2 FYNNEI. V was shortened by 9 bases and J by 7 bases, with 14 bases between the two germline ends. Clones were sequenced by immunoSEQ multiplex PCR, and TCRdb holds only the in-frame ones, with some missing. The sample has some 500,000 clones; roughly 95% are singletons. The TCR sequence derives from a woman in her twenties or thirties in good health. J is TRBJ2-3 and V is TRBV2; D unclear. Sequenced input: naive CD4+ T cells sorted from blood. Subset: CD45RA+ positively selected. CDR3 loop: CASDTLVNTQYF. As DNA, the CDR3 is TGTGCCAGTGACACCCTGGTAAATACGCAGTATTTT. Full variable domain (rest looked up from reference TRBV2 and TRBJ2-3): EPEVTQTPSHQVTQMGQEVILRCVPISNHLYFYWYRQILGQKVEFLVSFYNNEISEKSEIFDDQFSVERPDGSNFTLKIRSTKLEDSAMYFCASDTLVNTQYFGPGTRLTVL.